This T cell receptor beta chain originates from a study of type 1 and type 2 diabetes patients. Study observations and caveats: Groups were not age- or gender-matched, which may bias interpretation.

Note on this clonotype: No antigen is known for it.

Amplification started from genomic DNA. A primer set of 30 forward and 13 reverse primers amplified the CDR3. TCRdb redid the calling of the multiplex PCR reads with MiXCR, one entry per CDR3 protein. The sample carries 250,000 or so distinct CDR3 sequences, more than 40% recorded once. The CDR3 consists of 14 residues. Looked up from germline, CDR1 is GTSNPN and CDR2 is SVGIG (reference sequence). V trimming: 2 bases; J trimming: 4 bases; junction bases outside the gene matches: 5. The source is a man aged 18 to 29 with type 2 diabetes. Sequencing was performed on peripheral blood mononuclear cells (PBMCs). The chain links TRBV30 to TRBJ1-1; 9 bases fit TRBD1. The CDR3 DNA is TGTGCCTGGAGTTCAGGACAGGGGATCACTGAAGCTTTCTTT. Translated: CAWSSGQGITEAFF.